This entry lists 20 T cell receptor beta chains sequenced from one sample in a study of shared clonotypes between healthy human individuals. Some clones are missing from TCRdb's copy, which holds only in-frame ones; the method was immunoSEQ multiplex PCR. The sample lists around 2.5 million clones; 93% were seen once. The sequencing input was naive CD4+ T cells from PBMCs. Subset here: CD45RA+ positively selected. The origin of the receptors is a man between 18 and 35 years old in good health. Some clones in this sample may be carry-over from other donors' samples.

In this sample, this clone turned up once. The rearrangement links TRBV15 to TRBJ2-7, with 11 positions matching TRBD1. Germline-derived CDR1 and CDR2 are LNHNV and YYDKDF (reference sequence). V trimming: 3 bases; J trimming: 6 bases; junction bases outside the gene matches: 7. This CDR3 comprises 15 residues. Written as DNA, the CDR3 is TGTGCCACCAGCAGCCGACGGACAGGGGGCTTCGAGCAGTACTTC. Protein product: CATSSRRTGGFEQYF.

This chain joins TRBV7-9 and TRBJ1-6; D not certain. The CDR3 extends over 15 amino acids. V was clipped by 0 bases and J by 6 bases, with 9 bases between them. CDR1 and CDR2 from the germline V gene are SEHNR and FQNEAQ (reference sequence). The CDR3 DNA reads as TGTGCCAGCAGCTTAGCGTCAGACTTTAATTCACCCCTCCACTTT. Encoded protein: CASSLASDFNSPLHF.

The chain links TRBV5-4 to TRBJ1-2; D ambiguous. This CDR3 is 15 amino acids long. V was pared by 0 bases and J by 4 bases, with 13 bases between. The germline CDR1 and CDR2 sequences are SGHNT and YYREEE (reference sequence). CDR3 in DNA: TGTGCCAGCAGCTTGGGGCAGGCGGAAGGCTATGGCTACACCTTC. This gives the protein CASSLGQAEGYGYTF.

This clone showed up just once. The rearrangement joins TRBV19 to TRBJ1-2; D not certain. The germline V gene has CDR1 LNHDA and CDR2 SQIVND (reference sequence). The CDR3 has 15 amino acids. The germline V and J ends were trimmed by 5 bases and 3 bases, with 16 bases remaining between them. The CDR3 loop reads CASSGPREGYYGYTF. CDR3 in DNA: TGTGCCAGTAGTGGTCCACGGGAGGGTTACTATGGCTACACCTTC.

V is TRBV27 and J is TRBJ2-5, with 16 bases matching TRBD2. CDR3 length: 20 residues. The V and J ends lost 2 bases and 2 bases, in that order; junction bases with no gene match: 11. Germline V CDR1 and CDR2: MNHEY, SMNVEV (reference sequence). The CDR3 sequence: CASSLRAGGLAGGPQETQYF. The CDR3 coding sequence is TGTGCCAGCAGTTTACGGGCGGGGGGACTAGCGGGAGGGCCACAAGAGACCCAGTACTTC.

This chain uses TRBV15 with TRBJ1-3; D remains unclear. The V end was cut by 5 bases, the J end by 1 base, with 6 bases between. Looked up from germline, CDR1 is LNHNV and CDR2 is YYDKDF (reference sequence). The CDR3 covers 13 residues. The CDR3 reads CATSVDSGNTIYF. The CDR3 DNA reads as TGTGCCACCAGCGTAGATTCTGGAAACACCATATATTTT.

As to this clone: This sample includes further DNA sequences coding for the same CDR3. The gene calls are TRBV28 and TRBJ1-1; D might be TRBD1 (5 bases). Trimming stripped 2 bases from V and 1 base from J, with 11 bases between. This CDR3 spans 15 amino acids. CDR1 and CDR2 from the germline V gene are MDHEN and SYDVKM. The chain's CDR3 is CASSLPGRGNTEAFF. The CDR3 coding sequence is TGTGCCAGCAGTTTACCGGGACGGGGGAACACTGAAGCTTTCTTT.

To note about this clone: Within the sample, other DNA sequences also encode this same CDR3. The rearrangement links TRBV7-9 to TRBJ2-3, with D uncertain. V was cut by 1 base and J by 6 bases, with 8 bases left in between. The CDR3 sequence is 13 residues long. CDR1 and CDR2 from the germline V gene are SEHNR and FQNEAQ (reference sequence). CDR3 DNA sequence: TGTGCCAGCAGCTTAGGTGTAAGGGATACGCAGTATTTT. It yields the protein CASSLGVRDTQYF.

The chain recombines TRBV15 with TRBJ1-4; 7 bases agree with TRBD1. Germline V gives CDR1 LNHNV, CDR2 YYDKDF (reference sequence). After removal of 1 base from V and 1 base from J, the junction contained 6 bases not matched to a gene. This CDR3 has 17 residues. CDR3 nucleotides: TGTGCCACCAGCAGAGCGGCCAGGGGGGGAACTAATGAAAAACTGTTTTTT. It specifies CATSRAARGGTNEKLFF.

V is TRBV11-1 and J is TRBJ2-1, with 7 positions matching TRBD2. Trimming cost V 3 bases and J 5 bases; bases outside gene matches: 4. Germline V gene sequence: CDR1 SGHAT, CDR2 FQDESV (reference sequence). There are 14 residues in the CDR3. This CDR3 is CASSFRDYNNEQFF. DNA of the CDR3: TGTGCCAGCAGCTTCCGGGACTATAACAATGAGCAGTTCTTC.

Only one count was recorded for this clone. V is TRBV28 and J is TRBJ2-1; D possibly corresponds to TRBD2 (7 bases). Per germline, CDR1 MDHEN and CDR2 SYDVKM. The germline V and J ends were trimmed by 5 bases and 3 bases, with 14 bases remaining between them. The CDR3 consists of 15 residues. The CDR3 reads CASSPGGADYNEQFF. CDR3 coding DNA: TGTGCCAGCAGTCCTGGGGGGGCTGACTACAATGAGCAGTTCTTC.

Remarks on this clone: Other DNA sequences from this sample encode an identical CDR3 as well. The V gene is TRBV6-5, the J gene TRBJ2-3; no firm D call. CDR1 is MNHEY, CDR2 SVGAGI, per germline. The CDR3 extends over 13 amino acids. V was pared by 6 bases and J by 0 bases, with 7 bases between. CDR3 coding DNA: TGTGCCAGCAGCCGAACTAGCACAGATACGCAGTATTTT. It is translated as CASSRTSTDTQYF.

The chain uses TRBV5-1 and TRBJ2-2, with 7 nucleotides matching TRBD2. V lost 0 bases and J lost 6; bases outside the gene matches: 8. The V gene's germline CDR1 is SGHRS and CDR2 YFSETQ. This CDR3 spans 16 amino acids. The CDR3, as DNA: TGCGCCAGCAGCTTGGATGCTAGCGGAACCGCCGGGGAGCTGTTTTTT. Translation gives CASSLDASGTAGELFF.

The V and J genes are TRBV4-1 and TRBJ2-7; perhaps TRBD2 as D (5 bases). The CDR3 is made up of 21 amino acids. The ends were cut back, 4 bases at V and 2 bases at J, with 33 bases in the middle. Germline V lookup: CDR1 MGHRA, CDR2 YSYEKL. CDR3 coding DNA: TGCGCCAGCAGCCCACTTGTTCTTGGAGGAAGCGCCCCAACTAAACCCTACGAGCAGTACTTC. Protein: CASSPLVLGGSAPTKPYEQYF.

The chain is built from TRBV6-6 and TRBJ2-1; D tentatively fits TRBD1 or TRBD2 (5 bases each). The germline V and J ends were trimmed by 8 bases and 9 bases, with 20 bases remaining between them. The CDR3 runs 14 residues. The V gene's germline CDR1 is MNHNY and CDR2 SVGAGI (reference sequence). In DNA, the CDR3 is TGTGCCAGCCACAAGGGCAGGGAGAAAGGTGAGCAGTTCTTC. It is translated as CASHKGREKGEQFF.

V and J are TRBV4-2 and TRBJ2-1; maybe TRBD2 (6 bases). The V and J ends lost 0 bases and 0 bases respectively, with 9 bases between them. This CDR3 region has 16 residues. Per germline, CDR1 LGHNA and CDR2 YNFKEQ. In nucleotides, the CDR3 is TGTGCCAGCAGCCAAGATGCGGGGACCTCCTACAATGAGCAGTTCTTC. Protein product: CASSQDAGTSYNEQFF.

This clone was observed a single time. The chain employs TRBV18 and TRBJ1-1; TRBD1 aligns across 7 bases. Germline V gene sequence: CDR1 KGHSH, CDR2 LQKENI. The CDR3 runs 15 residues. Losses at the gene ends were 4 bases for V and 5 bases for J; bases not matched to a gene: 10. DNA of the CDR3: TGTGCCAGCTCACGGACCACAGGGGCGTCTACTGAAGCTTTCTTT. It translates to CASSRTTGASTEAFF.

A single count supports this clone. The sample carries other DNA sequences with the same CDR3. This chain joins TRBV2 and TRBJ1-3; possible D gene TRBD1, 5 bases. This CDR3 is built from 13 residues. The germline V and J ends were trimmed by 6 bases and 0 bases, with 6 bases remaining between them. Germline V gene sequence: CDR1 SNHLY, CDR2 FYNNEI. The CDR3, as DNA: TGTGCCAGCAGAGGGGACTCTGGAAACACCATATATTTT. Translated: CASRGDSGNTIYF.

J is TRBJ2-5 and V is TRBV6-6; unclear D gene. Looked up from germline, CDR1 is MNHNY and CDR2 is SVGAGI (reference sequence). The CDR3 is made up of 15 amino acids. Deletions cut 0 bases from V and 4 bases from J, with 12 bases between. The CDR3 DNA is TGTGCCAGCAGTTACTCGCCTGACCCTAGAGAGACCCAGTACTTC. This codes for CASSYSPDPRETQYF.

Many counts were recorded for this clone. This chain joins TRBV7-3 and TRBJ2-1; 7 bases are shared with TRBD1. The CDR3 covers 13 residues. J was trimmed by 9 bases and V by 3 bases; bases with no gene match: 5. The V gene's germline CDR1 is SGHTA and CDR2 FQGTGA. Written as DNA, the CDR3 is TGTGCCAGCAGCTTCGACAGGGACCGTGAGCAGTTCTTC. Protein: CASSFDRDREQFF.